Listed here is a single T cell receptor (beta chain). Antigen unknown. This entry comes from a study of T cell clonotyping in hematopoietic cell transplantation. Regarding the study as a whole: Higher Inverse Simpson Index values in graft donor and pretransplant recipient predicted broader posttransplant TCR diversity.

This CDR3 has 13 residues. V gave up 4 bases and J gave up 6 bases, with 10 bases separating them. Germline assignment: CDR1 MNHNS and CDR2 SASEGT. Some clones are missing from TCRdb's copy, which holds only in-frame ones; the method was immunoSEQ multiplex PCR. The profile shows 10,000 to 15,000 clones, approximately 51% of them singletons. This receptor was taken from a man over 45 in good health. Some clones in this sample may be carry-over from other donors' samples. The gene calls are TRBV6-1 and TRBJ1-5; D is perhaps TRBD1 (6 bases). The sample was peripheral blood mononuclear cells. The CDR3 loop is CASSGEGVQPQHF. In nucleotides, the CDR3 is TGTGCCAGCAGTGGAGAGGGGGTTCAGCCCCAGCATTTT.